These 9 T cell receptor beta chains share one sample of origin, sequenced in a study of lymphopenia after photon versus proton radiotherapy. Repertoires were generated with immunoSEQ multiplex PCR, while TCRdb's copy carries only in-frame clones and drops some. The sample records about 49,000 clones, around 82% being singletons. This material consisted of peripheral blood, taken from a patient treated with photon-based radiotherapy. These receptors were obtained from a man between 50 and 59 years old with gastric cancer.

This clone was recorded once. The CDR3 region is CASSLSFAGYYEQYF. Written as DNA, the CDR3 is TGTGCCAGCAGCTTAAGTTTTGCAGGGTACTACGAGCAGTACTTC. This rearrangement joins TRBV7-2 to TRBJ2-7, with D maybe TRBD1 (5 bases). The V end lost 2 bases, the J end lost 3 bases, and 14 bases lay between the germline ends. Per the germline V gene, CDR1 is SGHTA and CDR2 is FQGNSA. The CDR3 sequence is 15 residues long.

This clone was counted only a few times. The V and J genes are TRBV11-2 and TRBJ1-1; unclear D gene. Germline loops: CDR1 SGHAT, CDR2 FQNNGV. The CDR3 is 13 residues long. Between the trimmed V and J ends, which lost 5 bases and 1 base, there was a span of 8 bases. The CDR3 nucleotides read TGTGCCAGCAGCCAGCAGAGGAACACTGAAGCTTTCTTT. It specifies CASSQQRNTEAFF.

This clone has a single count. The gene calls are TRBV29-1 and TRBJ2-1; D is uncertain. The CDR3 runs to 16 residues. CDR1 and CDR2 from the germline V gene are SQVTM and ANQGSEA. Trimming stripped 8 bases from V and 0 bases from J, with 20 bases between. The CDR3 spells CSSGSFEISSYNEQFF. The CDR3 DNA is TGCAGCTCCGGAAGTTTTGAGATCAGCTCCTACAATGAGCAGTTCTTC.

The chain couples TRBV11-2 to TRBJ1-1, with D tentatively TRBD1 (5 bases). With 5 bases removed from V and 5 bases from J, the gap between germline ends came to 18 bases. The CDR3 extends over 15 amino acids. Per germline, CDR1 SGHAT and CDR2 FQNNGV. The DNA for the CDR3 is TGTGCCAGCAGCGAGGGACCTCCTCCGGGGACTGAAGCTTTCTTT. Translating gives CASSEGPPPGTEAFF.

The CDR3 spells CAWGQMNTEAFF. The CDR3, as DNA: TGTGCCTGGGGACAGATGAACACTGAAGCTTTCTTT. This chain uses TRBV30 with TRBJ1-1, with a weak D call TRBD1 (6 bases). There are 12 residues in the CDR3. Trimming took off 5 bases at V and 0 bases at J, with 7 bases between the two ends. Germline CDR1 is GTSNPN and CDR2 is SVGIG (reference sequence). The entire variable domain, with the rest obtained from reference TRBV30 and TRBJ1-1, is as follows: SQTIHQWPATLVQPVGSPLSLECTVEGTSNPNLYWYRQAAGRGLQLLFYSVGIGQISSEVPQNLSASRPQDRQFILSSKKLLLSDSGFYLCAWGQMNTEAFFGQGTRLTVV.

The rearrangement links TRBV29-1 to TRBJ2-3; possible D gene TRBD2, 6 bases. Looked up from germline, CDR1 is SQVTM and CDR2 is ANQGSEA. The CDR3 is 11 residues long. V was shortened by 7 bases and J by 3 bases, with 8 bases between the two germline ends. The CDR3 DNA follows: TGCAGCGCGGGAGAAACAGATACGCAGTATTTT. This codes for CSAGETDTQYF.

This clone was seen a handful of times. The genes are TRBV4-2 and TRBJ2-2; TRBD2 agrees at 7 bases. The germline CDR1 and CDR2 sequences are LGHNA and YNFKEQ. CDR3 length: 16 residues. V lost 0 bases and J lost 5; bases outside the gene matches: 6. CDR3 amino acids: CASSQDGAGETGELFF. In DNA form, the CDR3 reads TGTGCCAGCAGCCAAGACGGCGCGGGAGAGACCGGGGAGCTGTTTTTT.

CDR3 coding DNA: TGTGCCAGCAGTTGGACAGGGTCTCACGAGCAGTACTTC. Amino acid sequence: CASSWTGSHEQYF. The genes are TRBV6-5 and TRBJ2-7, with 8 bases lining up with TRBD1. The ends lost 4 bases at V and 5 bases at J; junction bases unmatched: 4. Germline V gives CDR1 MNHEY, CDR2 SVGAGI. The CDR3 covers 13 residues.

The rearrangement joins TRBV15 to TRBJ1-2, with D tentatively TRBD1 (6 bases). The CDR3 totals 15 residues. Germline V CDR1 and CDR2: LNHNV, YYDKDF (reference sequence). Trimming took 3 bases from V and 2 from J, leaving 13 bases between them. CDR3 amino acids: CATSRDSAVNYGYTF. CDR3 nucleotide sequence: TGTGCCACCAGCAGGGACAGTGCCGTCAACTATGGCTACACCTTC.